This T cell receptor beta chain was identified in a study of cytomegalovirus exposure and HLA in healthy donors. PCR used 60 Vbeta primers and 13 Jbeta primers. Sequencing was performed with immunoSEQ multiplex PCR; in TCRdb, only in-frame clones are kept and a portion is missing. The profile covers 100,000 to 150,000 clones, with roughly three quarters appearing a single time and 1.5% taken by the ten largest. In the case of this clone: Its antigen is not known.

Study outcomes and limitations: Researchers counted around 150 TCR beta chains as cytomegalovirus-associated.

V trimming: 4 bases; J trimming: 5 bases; junction bases outside the gene matches: 8. The CDR3 covers 15 residues. CDR1 and CDR2 from the germline V gene are SGHDT and YYEEEE. Specimen: PBMCs. The TCR comes from a woman younger than 35 in good health and CMV-seronegative. This chain connects TRBV5-6 to TRBJ1-5, with 8 bases fitting TRBD1. DNA of the CDR3: TGTGCCAGCAGCCCTTGGGACAGGCCTGATCAGCCCCAGCATTTT. It yields the protein CASSPWDRPDQPQHF. The whole variable domain, remainder taken from reference TRBV5-6 and TRBJ1-5, is DAGVTQSPTHLIKTRGQQVTLRCSPKSGHDTVSWYQQALGQGPQFIFQYYEEEERQRGNFPDRFSGHQFPNYSSELNVNALLLGDSALYLCASSPWDRPDQPQHFGDGTRLSIL.